These T cell receptor beta chains were read from a single sample in a study of shared clonotypes between healthy human individuals. Some clones are missing from TCRdb's copy, which holds only in-frame ones; the method was immunoSEQ multiplex PCR. The table has about 1.1 million clones, 60% to 80% seen once. The specimen was memory CD4+ T cells from PBMCs. All receptors come from a man aged 18-30 years in good health. Some clones in this sample may be carry-over from other donors' samples. CDR3s leave out the opening cysteine and the closing phenylalanine or tryptophan. Each record gives: V gene, J gene, CDR3 protein.

TRBV4-2	TRBJ2-5	ASSQEKLGQGGETQY
TRBV5-6	TRBJ2-7	ASSSPLLAHEQY
TRBV10-3	TRBJ1-1	AISDTNRALRGTEAF
TRBV2	TRBJ2-1	ASSVTSGKDEQF
TRBV7-3	TRBJ2-1	ASSLGGLGHNEQF
TRBV30	TRBJ2-7	AWSSSGFYEQY
TRBV29-1	TRBJ1-2	SVVPGTNYGYT
TRBV6-6	TRBJ2-1	ASRTGQGHYEQF
TRBV7-8	TRBJ2-2	ASSLGGSTGELF
TRBV29-1	TRBJ2-7	SVAGFSYEQY
TRBV5-1	TRBJ2-3	ASSPRTGLADTQY
TRBV28	TRBJ2-5	ASETQYQETQY
TRBV28	TRBJ1-1	ASSWDSNEAF
TRBV19	TRBJ2-7	ASSTRWGNDEQY
TRBV7-7	TRBJ2-1	ASSPGREDNEQF
TRBV28	TRBJ2-7	ASSLGFYEQY
TRBV5-6	TRBJ2-6	ASSLWEISSGANVLT
TRBV6-5	TRBJ2-4	ASRPLGFGNIQY
TRBV27	TRBJ2-3	ASSLTDQFLAADTQY
TRBV6-1	TRBJ2-7	ASSKSSADSYEQY
TRBV5-5	TRBJ1-1	ASSFRQGGVAAEAF
TRBV7-2	TRBJ2-5	ASSLVSSGATAQY
TRBV7-3	TRBJ1-1	ASSFNRDTEAF
TRBV5-1	TRBJ1-2	ASSPPTRLDGGYT
TRBV29-1	TRBJ2-1	SVDYVVSYNEQF
TRBV7-9	TRBJ2-2	ASSLAFGTGELF
TRBV6-6	TRBJ1-3	ASSQQGGYTIY
TRBV18	TRBJ2-5	ASSPDSGRTRRETQY
TRBV7-8	TRBJ2-7	ASSSRETSGRYEQY
TRBV9	TRBJ1-2	ASSVGSGAYYGYT
TRBV7-2	TRBJ2-2	ASSLGLGTGELF
TRBV7-2	TRBJ1-2	ASSRTSLERGYT
TRBV30	TRBJ1-4	AWSSPGQSNEKLF
TRBV7-2	TRBJ2-3	ASSLVAGSTDTQY
TRBV28	TRBJ1-4	ASARGEKLF
TRBV11-2	TRBJ2-7	ASSPGTYEQY
TRBV2	TRBJ1-1	ASSLRLEATEAF
TRBV4-2	TRBJ2-3	ASSPRRGQGITDTQY
TRBV2	TRBJ1-2	ASTKQYGYT
TRBV27	TRBJ1-5	ASRTPTGAYNASSNQPQH
TRBV28	TRBJ2-4	ASSFSGTKQY
TRBV28	TRBJ1-5	ASSSGGEVYSNQPQH
TRBV6-1	TRBJ1-4	AGGIRQWEKLF
TRBV10-1	TRBJ2-4	ASTRQELIAKNIQY
TRBV6-5	TRBJ2-7	ASSLGLGLGQY
TRBV27	TRBJ1-2	ASSPSRNYGYT
TRBV28	TRBJ1-5	ASRGGRQPQH